This is a list of T cell receptor beta chains from one sample in a study of shared T cell receptors in the human thymus. Repertoires were generated with immunoSEQ multiplex PCR, while TCRdb's copy carries only in-frame clones and drops some. Among approximately 400,000 clones listed, 95% were seen once. The sequencing input was thymocytes. Source of these receptors: a human donor. CDR3s include the opening cysteine and the closing phenylalanine or tryptophan. The order of the fields is D gene, clone size, V gene, CDR3 length, J gene, CDR3 protein, CDR3 DNA. A D gene is named only where the DNA matches it firmly. A row's size may be missing; if present it is once, few, many or a size class.

TRBD2	once	TRBV5-4	18	TRBJ2-1	CASSLHAGLAGVHNEQFF	TGTGCCAGCAGCTTGCATGCGGGACTAGCGGGAGTGCACAATGAGCAGTTCTTC
.	.	TRBV14	15	TRBJ2-3	CASSRRQEGTDTQYF	TGTGCCAGCAGCCGCCGACAGGAGGGGACAGATACGCAGTATTTT
.	.	TRBV12-5	17	TRBJ2-2	CASGWDRRPPSTGELFF	TGTGCTAGTGGTTGGGACCGGAGGCCCCCATCTACCGGGGAGCTGTTTTTT
.	.	TRBV19	14	TRBJ2-4	CASSIWGSKNIQYF	TGTGCCAGTAGTATTTGGGGTTCCAAAAACATTCAGTACTTC
.	.	TRBV30	11	TRBJ2-5	CAWSVQETQYF	TGTGCCTGGAGTGTCCAAGAGACCCAGTACTTC
TRBD2	.	TRBV28	14	TRBJ2-1	CASRSGGVYNEQFF	TGTGCCAGCCGATCGGGAGGTGTGTACAATGAGCAGTTCTTC
.	.	TRBV4-2	19	TRBJ2-5	CASSPKLAWQYRTGETQYF	TGTGCCAGCAGCCCCAAGCTAGCCTGGCAATACCGAACGGGAGAGACCCAGTACTTC
.	.	TRBV27	14	TRBJ1-1	CASRQGGGGTEAFF	TGTGCCAGCAGGCAAGGGGGAGGAGGCACTGAAGCTTTCTTT
TRBD1	once	TRBV7-8	17	TRBJ1-1	CASSTRGGRGTNTEAFF	TGTGCCAGCAGCACACGGGGGGGCAGGGGGACGAACACTGAAGCTTTCTTT
TRBD1	.	TRBV27	17	TRBJ2-2	CASSALDRGPNTGELFF	TGTGCCAGCTCCGCCCTTGACAGGGGCCCCAACACCGGGGAGCTGTTTTTT